This T cell receptor beta chain appears in the sequencing data of a study of long-term antiretroviral therapy in people with HIV. Regarding the study as a whole: ART preceded a rise in diversity that nonetheless stayed lower than in transplant donor controls.

The CDR3 loop spans 12 amino acids. CDR1 is SEHNR and CDR2 is FQNEAQ in the germline V gene (reference sequence). The V gene lost 2 bases and the J gene lost 10 bases, with 8 bases spanning the gap. In regard to this clone: The antigen is unknown.

The assay, immunoSEQ v3.0, was run at survey level. TCRdb's copy holds only in-frame clones and misses some; the assay was immunoSEQ multiplex PCR. Of about 43,000 clones in the sample, approximately 86% were seen once. Sequencing was performed on unsorted PBMCs, taken 0.1 years before starting antiretroviral therapy. This receptor was obtained from a woman aged 45-59 years with HIV. The chain recombines TRBV7-9 with TRBJ2-2; D ambiguous. This CDR3 reads CASSLNLQELFF. Here the CDR3 DNA reads TGTGCCAGCAGCTTAAATCTACAGGAGCTGTTTTTT.